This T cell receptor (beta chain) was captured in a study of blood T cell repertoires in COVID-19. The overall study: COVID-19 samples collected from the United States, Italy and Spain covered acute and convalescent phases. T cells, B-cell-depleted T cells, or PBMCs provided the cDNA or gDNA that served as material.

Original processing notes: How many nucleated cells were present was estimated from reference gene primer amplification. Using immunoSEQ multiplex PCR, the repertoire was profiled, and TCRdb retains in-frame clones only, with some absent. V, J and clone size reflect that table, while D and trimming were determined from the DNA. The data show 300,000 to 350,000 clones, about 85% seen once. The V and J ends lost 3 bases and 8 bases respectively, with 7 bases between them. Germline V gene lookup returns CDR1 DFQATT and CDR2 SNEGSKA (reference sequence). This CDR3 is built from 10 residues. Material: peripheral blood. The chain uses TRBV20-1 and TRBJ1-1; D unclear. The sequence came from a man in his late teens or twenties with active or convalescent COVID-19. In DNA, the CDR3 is TGCAGTGCTAGGGGCGGGGAAGCTTTCTTT. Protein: CSARGGEAFF.